This entry is about one T cell receptor (beta chain). The antigen this receptor binds is unknown. Per-base qualities were not stored, and no clone one base away is much larger. TCR repertoires of sorted CD4+ and CD8+ blood T cells from severe aplastic anemia patients and healthy subjects were deep-sequenced in the study. Ficoll-Paque density gradient centrifugation was used to isolate peripheral blood mononuclear cells. Before DNA was extracted, CD4+ and CD8+ T cells were sorted using either FACS or magnetic beads. CDR1 and CDR2 are read off the germline V gene (reference sequence) as SGHNT and YYREEE. CDR3 length: 9 amino acids, cysteine to phenylalanine. The retained sequence is limited to the CDR3, 27 bases, with the frame set at the first base. Between the V and J ends, shortened by 1 base and 10 bases respectively, the junction contains 0 bases. Genomic DNA was used as template for profiling of TCR beta VDJ combinations and CDR3 sequences. An Illumina HiSeq 2000 was used for TCR repertoire sequencing. The authors' analysis ran thus. Repertoires were assessed using TRBV/TRBJ rearrangement plots, CDR3 size and DJ length profiles, and Simpson's diversity index. The most abundant DNA sequence in the deep sequencing data was defined as the immunodominant clone. CDR3 amino acid sequences were screened for sharing across subjects and compared with published repertoires and the VDJdb database. Using fastp trimming at Q25 and MiXCR clonotype assembly, TCRdb reanalyzed the public sequencing data and kept in-frame beta chains. All rows with the same CDR3 protein become a single entry with the most common DNA and genes. It is TCRdb's table, rather than the study itself, that gives the V and J calls and clone size. The sample contains roughly 51,000 distinct CDR3 sequences, about two thirds of them found a single time. The ten largest clones represent about a third of the sample.

The data originate from a study of CD8+CD57+ T cells in acquired aplastic anemia (dated by TCRdb to the late 2010s). Background on the whole study: DNA extracted from sorted CD4+ and CD8+ cells had a mean of roughly 3 ug, with a range of about 0.2 to 30 ug. An average of about 10 million reads for CD4+ cells and under 13 million reads for CD8+ cells was obtained from healthy donor samples.

What the authors observed across the whole study: Twenty-nine CD8+ CDR3 sequences were shared between patients and controls but appeared highly expressed in patients and within their immunodominant clones. No significant difference in CD8+ Simpson's diversity was found between patients and healthy controls (P=0.060).

The sequenced material came from sorted CD4+, CD8+, or CD8+CD57+ T cells (not recorded which) from PBMCs. The chain is made from TRBV5-4 and TRBJ1-5, with no reliable assignment of the D segment. The TCR comes from a human donor in good health, serving as a control. The CDR3 is CASSLPQHF. The nucleotide sequence reads as follows: TGTGCCAGCAGCTTGCCCCAGCATTTT.